This is a list of T cell receptor beta chains from one sample in a study of blood T cell repertoires in COVID-19. Libraries were prepared by immunoSEQ multiplex PCR; TCRdb keeps only in-frame clonotypes and omits some of them. The table records more than 300,000 clones, more than 80% of them present only once. The sequencing input was peripheral blood. The receptors shown here come from a man between 18 and 35 years old who had recovered from COVID-19. CDR3s include the opening cysteine and the closing phenylalanine or tryptophan. Fields, in order: D gene, V gene, clone size, CDR3 length, J gene, CDR3 DNA, CDR3 protein. The D gene is left open where the match is weak. Only part of the rows carry a size: once, few, many, or a class if the clone is expanded.

D: .; V: TRBV27; size: once; length: 13; J: TRBJ1-2; DNA: TGTGCCAGCAGTTTAATCGGGGGTCGGGGCTACACCTTC; CDR3: CASSLIGGRGYTF
D: TRBD1; V: TRBV7-9; size: .; length: 14; J: TRBJ1-5; DNA: TGTGCCAGCAGCCCTACAGGGGCGGGTCAGCCCCAGCATTTT; CDR3: CASSPTGAGQPQHF
D: .; V: TRBV25-1; size: .; length: 11; J: TRBJ2-7; DNA: TGTGCCAGCTCCCTCTACGCCGAGCAGTACTTC; CDR3: CASSLYAEQYF
D: TRBD1; V: TRBV6-5; size: .; length: 16; J: TRBJ1-2; DNA: TGTGCCAGCAGTTACTTGCACGTCGCAGGGGGCAATGGCTACACCTTC; CDR3: CASSYLHVAGGNGYTF
D: .; V: TRBV29-1; size: .; length: 12; J: TRBJ2-1; DNA: TGCAGCGTCCGGACAGAATACAATGAGCAGTTCTTC; CDR3: CSVRTEYNEQFF
D: TRBD2; V: TRBV19; size: .; length: 17; J: TRBJ2-5; DNA: TGTGCCAGTAGTATGGGACGCGGAGCGGGGGGGCAAGAGACCCAGTACTTC; CDR3: CASSMGRGAGGQETQYF
D: TRBD2; V: TRBV24-1; size: .; length: 21; J: TRBJ2-3; DNA: TGTGCCACCAGTGATCGAACACTAGCGGGAGCGCGAACGTGTTGCACAGATACGCAGTATTTT; CDR3: CATSDRTLAGARTCCTDTQYF
D: .; V: TRBV25-1; size: once; length: 14; J: TRBJ1-1; DNA: TGTGCCAGCAGTGGGGCGGGCCCGAACACTGAAGCTTTCTTT; CDR3: CASSGAGPNTEAFF
D: .; V: TRBV5-1; size: .; length: 12; J: TRBJ2-1; DNA: TGCGCCAGCAGCCAGGGCTACAATGAGCAGTTCTTC; CDR3: CASSQGYNEQFF
D: .; V: TRBV9; size: .; length: 15; J: TRBJ2-3; DNA: TGTGCCAGCAGCGTCCTAGTGGGTAGCACAGATACGCAGTATTTT; CDR3: CASSVLVGSTDTQYF
D: TRBD1; V: TRBV4-3; size: .; length: 18; J: TRBJ2-3; DNA: TGCGCCAGCAGCCAGTACAGGGGGCTAGGGGGCCCGACAGATACGCAGTATTTT; CDR3: CASSQYRGLGGPTDTQYF
D: TRBD2; V: TRBV7-9; size: .; length: 16; J: TRBJ2-1; DNA: TGTGCCAGCAGCCCCCGGGGGGTGGGGTTCTACAATGAGCAGTTCTTC; CDR3: CASSPRGVGFYNEQFF
D: TRBD2; V: TRBV7-9; size: .; length: 15; J: TRBJ2-1; DNA: TGTGCCAGCAGCTCATCCCTCGGACTAGAAGTTGAGCAGTTCTTC; CDR3: CASSSSLGLEVEQFF
D: TRBD1; V: TRBV6-4; size: .; length: 14; J: TRBJ1-2; DNA: TGTGCCAGCAGTTCGACAGGGGGCGCGAATGGCTACACCTTC; CDR3: CASSSTGGANGYTF
D: .; V: TRBV5-1; size: .; length: 14; J: TRBJ1-5; DNA: TGCGCCAGCAGCTTGCAGGGTAGGGGTCAGCCCCAGCATTTT; CDR3: CASSLQGRGQPQHF
D: .; V: TRBV30; size: .; length: 12; J: TRBJ2-1; DNA: TGTGCCTGGGAGCGGCCGGGGGATGAGCAGTTCTTC; CDR3: CAWERPGDEQFF
D: .; V: TRBV30; size: .; length: 15; J: TRBJ2-2; DNA: TGTGCCTGGGGGAGAGCTGATATGAACACCGGGGAGCTGTTTTTT; CDR3: CAWGRADMNTGELFF
D: TRBD1; V: TRBV7-9; size: .; length: 16; J: TRBJ1-2; DNA: TGTGCCAGCAGCTCTCCAACCCGACAGGGTCGACTGGGTCTGACCTTC; CDR3: CASSSPTRQGRLGLTF
D: TRBD2; V: TRBV30; size: .; length: 13; J: TRBJ2-1; DNA: TGTGCCCTAGCGGGAGGGCCCTACAATGAGCAGTTCTTC; CDR3: CALAGGPYNEQFF
D: TRBD1; V: TRBV7-8; size: .; length: 16; J: TRBJ2-1; DNA: TGTGCCAGCAGCCCGCACCCCGAGACAGGGATCAACGAGCAGTTCTTC; CDR3: CASSPHPETGINEQFF
D: TRBD1; V: TRBV4-1; size: .; length: 14; J: TRBJ1-1; DNA: TGCGCCAGCAGCCAGACACAGGGGTACACTGAAGCTTTCTTT; CDR3: CASSQTQGYTEAFF
D: TRBD2; V: TRBV12-5; size: .; length: 14; J: TRBJ2-7; DNA: TGTGCTAGTGGTTCTCCGGGACTACCCCGGGAGCAGTACTTC; CDR3: CASGSPGLPREQYF
D: TRBD1; V: TRBV4-2; size: .; length: 14; J: TRBJ2-1; DNA: TGTGCCAGCAGCCTCTTAAGAACAGGGGATGAGCAGTTCTTC; CDR3: CASSLLRTGDEQFF
D: TRBD2; V: TRBV5-6; size: .; length: 16; J: TRBJ2-1; DNA: TGTGCCAGCAGACTTACTAGCGGGGGATCCTACAATGAGCAGTTCTTC; CDR3: CASRLTSGGSYNEQFF
D: .; V: TRBV7-2; size: .; length: 15; J: TRBJ1-2; DNA: TGTGCCAGCAGCTTAGCGAGACCGGGACTCTATGGCTACACCTTC; CDR3: CASSLARPGLYGYTF
D: .; V: TRBV6-1; size: .; length: 16; J: TRBJ1-1; DNA: TGTGCCAGCAGTGCCATTGGTCGGGTGGAGGGCACTGAAGCTTTCTTT; CDR3: CASSAIGRVEGTEAFF
D: .; V: TRBV10-1; size: .; length: 13; J: TRBJ1-3; DNA: TGCGCCAGCAGGATGGAGCCTGGAAACACCATATATTTT; CDR3: CASRMEPGNTIYF
D: .; V: TRBV5-1; size: few; length: 13; J: TRBJ1-1; DNA: TGCGCCAGCAGCTTGGTAGTGAACACTGAAGCTTTCTTT; CDR3: CASSLVVNTEAFF
D: .; V: TRBV30; size: .; length: 13; J: TRBJ2-5; DNA: TGTGCCTGGACGGGATTCTTAGGGGAGACCCAGTACTTC; CDR3: CAWTGFLGETQYF
D: TRBD1; V: TRBV3-1/TRBV3-2; size: .; length: 13; J: TRBJ1-2; DNA: TGTGCCAGCAGCCAAGACAGGGGGGTCGGCTACACCTTC; CDR3: CASSQDRGVGYTF
D: .; V: TRBV7-2; size: .; length: 14; J: TRBJ2-2; DNA: TGTGCCAGCAGCTTAGCTAGATTAACCGGGGAGCTGTTTTTT; CDR3: CASSLARLTGELFF
D: TRBD1; V: TRBV9; size: once; length: 18; J: TRBJ1-1; DNA: TGTGCCAGCAGCGTCACCGGGACAGGGGGCGTGGAGAACACTGAAGCTTTCTTT; CDR3: CASSVTGTGGVENTEAFF
D: TRBD2; V: TRBV24-1; size: .; length: 14; J: TRBJ2-1; DNA: TGTGCCACCAGTGCGGGTGGGAGGGACAATGAGCAGTTCTTC; CDR3: CATSAGGRDNEQFF
D: .; V: TRBV4-3; size: .; length: 17; J: TRBJ2-1; DNA: TGCGCCAGCAGCCAAGAAATAGGGATGGGGACTTACAATGAGCAGTTCTTC; CDR3: CASSQEIGMGTYNEQFF
D: .; V: TRBV18; size: .; length: 14; J: TRBJ2-7; DNA: TGTGCCAGCTCACCGCCTTCGGGTGTCAACGAGCAGTACTTC; CDR3: CASSPPSGVNEQYF
D: .; V: TRBV6-5; size: once; length: 14; J: TRBJ2-3; DNA: TGTGCCAGCAGTTACCGACACGAAGGAGATACGCAGTATTTT; CDR3: CASSYRHEGDTQYF
D: .; V: TRBV6-5; size: once; length: 14; J: TRBJ1-1; DNA: TGTGCCAGCAGCCGTACAGGGATGAACACTGAAGCTTTCTTT; CDR3: CASSRTGMNTEAFF
D: .; V: TRBV4-1; size: .; length: 17; J: TRBJ1-2; DNA: TGCGCCAGCAGCCAAGGGATCACTCGGGGTGCAATCGATGGCTACACCTTC; CDR3: CASSQGITRGAIDGYTF
D: .; V: TRBV6-1; size: few; length: 15; J: TRBJ1-5; DNA: TGTGCCAGCAGTGAAATCGACAGAAGCAATCAGCCCCAGCATTTT; CDR3: CASSEIDRSNQPQHF
D: .; V: TRBV19; size: once; length: 14; J: TRBJ1-5; DNA: TGTGCCAGTACCTCCTGGGGGGGCAATCAGCCCCAGCATTTT; CDR3: CASTSWGGNQPQHF
D: .; V: TRBV19; size: .; length: 16; J: TRBJ2-5; DNA: TGTGCCAGTAGTATTATAACTAGCCGAGGCCAAGAGACCCAGTACTTC; CDR3: CASSIITSRGQETQYF
D: .; V: TRBV18; size: .; length: 15; J: TRBJ1-3; DNA: TGTGCCAGCTCACCACCGGAGGGGTCGGGGAACACCATATATTTT; CDR3: CASSPPEGSGNTIYF
D: .; V: TRBV19; size: .; length: 18; J: TRBJ1-1; DNA: TGTGCCAGTAGACCCCGCGTTTTTTCGGACTCCGGGAACACTGAAGCTTTCTTT; CDR3: CASRPRVFSDSGNTEAFF
D: .; V: TRBV5-4; size: .; length: 13; J: TRBJ1-2; DNA: TGTGCCAGCAGCTTTTCTTTTAACTATGGCTACACCTTC; CDR3: CASSFSFNYGYTF
D: .; V: TRBV7-8; size: .; length: 16; J: TRBJ1-1; DNA: TGTGCCAGCAGCTCGTCGGGAGCCTTAATGAACACTGAAGCTTTCTTT; CDR3: CASSSSGALMNTEAFF
D: .; V: TRBV6-5; size: .; length: 14; J: TRBJ2-7; DNA: TGTGCCAGCAGTCAACAGGGTGTGCGGGACGAGCAGTACTTC; CDR3: CASSQQGVRDEQYF